A single sample gave rise to the 25 T cell receptor beta chains below, sequenced in a study of response to subunit inactivated influenza vaccine. Each CDR3 protein gets one entry after TCRdb re-called the RT-PCR reads with MiXCR. There are more than 450,000 distinct CDR3 sequences in the sample; around 11% occur only once, and approximately 10% lies in the top ten. The same data also contributed to another study, on T cells expressing NK-cell markers. As that study records: What made the TCR beta cDNA was 5'RACE template switching with UMIs.

Sequenced material: PBMCs from blood, taken on the day of vaccination. These receptors were collected from a man between 50 and 59 years old who received an inactivated influenza vaccine.

This clonotype came up a few times. The genes are TRBV20-1 and TRBJ2-7, with a weak D call TRBD1 (5 bases). CDR1 is DFQATT and CDR2 is SNEGSKA in the germline V gene (reference sequence). This CDR3 is 14 amino acids long. The V and J ends lost 2 bases and 0 bases respectively, with 11 bases between them. The CDR3 is CSARSSTDSYEQYF. DNA of the CDR3: TGCAGTGCTAGATCATCGACAGACTCCTACGAGCAGTACTTC.

This clonotype was observed a handful of times. V gene TRBV12-3 or TRBV12-4 combines with J gene TRBJ2-1, with TRBD2 identical over 10 bases. The CDR3 runs 14 residues. V lost 10 bases and J lost 3; bases outside the gene matches: 6. CDR3 nucleotides: TGTGCCACCAGACTAGCGGGCAACTACAATGAGCAGTTCTTC. Amino acids: CATRLAGNYNEQFF.

The chain uses TRBV14 and TRBJ2-3; 11 nucleotides agree with TRBD2. Trimming at V came to 3 bases and at J to 0 bases, leaving 2 bases not matched to a gene. Per germline, CDR1 SGHDN and CDR2 FVKESK. The CDR3 has 16 residues. The CDR3 nucleotides read TGTGCCAGCAGCCACCGACTAGCGGGGAGCACAGATACGCAGTATTTT. This gives the protein CASSHRLAGSTDTQYF.

This clonotype showed up just a few times. This chain joins TRBV4-2 and TRBJ2-5, with 7 bases identical to TRBD1. From germline, CDR1 is LGHNA and CDR2 YNFKEQ. The junction had 6 bases not matched to a gene; V was cut back by 1 base and J by 4 bases. The CDR3 is 15 amino acids. CDR3 residues: CASSQGTGGGETQYF. CDR3 nucleotides: TGTGCCAGCAGCCAAGGGACAGGCGGTGGAGAGACCCAGTACTTC.

By sample share, this clonotype is medium-sized (0.01 to 0.1%). The chain carries TRBV12-3 or TRBV12-4 and TRBJ2-3, with 8 bases fitting TRBD2. The CDR3 sequence is 15 residues long. Trimming took 4 bases from V and 3 from J; bases not matched to a gene: 6. CDR3 nucleotides: TGTGCCAGCAGTTCACGGCGGGAGGTAACAGATACGCAGTATTTT. This gives the protein CASSSRREVTDTQYF.

The V gene is TRBV30, the J gene TRBJ2-1; 9 bases are shared with TRBD2. The junction had 2 bases not matched to a gene; V was cut back by 5 bases and J by 0 bases. The CDR3 extends over 14 amino acids. Germline CDR1 GTSNPN, CDR2 SVGIG (reference sequence). The DNA of the CDR3 is TGTGCCTGGTTTAGCGGGAGCTCCTACAATGAGCAGTTCTTC. Translated, it gives CAWFSGSSYNEQFF. The full variable domain, with the rest looked up from reference TRBV30 and TRBJ2-1, is SQTIHQWPATLVQPVGSPLSLECTVEGTSNPNLYWYRQAAGRGLQLLFYSVGIGQISSEVPQNLSASRPQDRQFILSSKKLLLSDSGFYLCAWFSGSSYNEQFFGPGTRLTVL.

The chain links TRBV5-1 to TRBJ2-7, with D perhaps TRBD2 (6 bases). The V gene's germline CDR1 is SGHRS and CDR2 YFSETQ. The germline V and J ends were trimmed by 4 bases and 3 bases, with 14 bases remaining between them. CDR3 length: 14 residues. The CDR3 is CASSPREPNYEQYF. The CDR3 DNA is TGCGCCAGCAGCCCGCGGGAACCCAACTACGAGCAGTACTTC.

This clonotype was counted many times. The J gene is TRBJ2-2, the V gene TRBV11-3; a possible D gene is TRBD1 (5 bases). The CDR3 covers 16 residues. Germline V gives CDR1 SGHNT, CDR2 YENEEA. Trimming stripped 5 bases from V and 0 bases from J, with 13 bases between. The CDR3: CASSRTYQANTGELFF. CDR3 sequence (DNA): TGTGCCAGCAGCCGGACATACCAAGCGAACACCGGGGAGCTGTTTTTT. Full variable domain (outside the CDR3, taken from reference TRBV11-3 and TRBJ2-2): EAGVVQSPRYKIIEKKQPVAFWCNPISGHNTLYWYLQNLGQGPELLIRYENEEAVDDSQLPKDRFSAERLKGVDSTLKIQPAELGDSAVYLCASSRTYQANTGELFFGEGSRLTVL.

This clonotype was seen a handful of times. This chain links TRBV3-1 with TRBJ2-1; D may be TRBD1 or TRBD2 (6 bases each). The CDR3 runs to 15 residues. CDR1 and CDR2 from the germline V gene are LGHDT and YNNKEL (reference sequence). The V and J ends lost 10 bases and 6 bases respectively, with 22 bases between them. The CDR3 coding sequence is TGTGCCACCGGGGGCTCAAGGGCGGCTGGCAATGAGCAGTTCTTC. Translating gives CATGGSRAAGNEQFF.

This clonotype has only a few counts. The chain links TRBV3-1 to TRBJ1-5; a possible D gene is TRBD1 (6 bases). The CDR3 consists of 19 residues. Germline lookup yields CDR1 LGHDT and CDR2 YNNKEL (reference sequence). Trimming shortened V by 0 bases and J by 2 bases, and 20 bases separated the two germline ends. In DNA form, the CDR3 reads TGTGCCAGCAGCCAAGAAGGGGGACCGGGGAGGATCGGCAATCAGCCCCAGCATTTT. Protein: CASSQEGGPGRIGNQPQHF. Using reference TRBV3-1 and TRBJ1-5 for the parts outside the CDR3, the full variable domain is DTAVSQTPKYLVTQMGNDKSIKCEQNLGHDTMYWYKQDSKKFLKIMFSYNNKELIINETVPNRFSPKSPDKAHLNLHINSLELGDSAVYFCASSQEGGPGRIGNQPQHFGDGTRLSIL.

In its sample, this clonotype was seen a few times. The V gene is TRBV19, the J gene TRBJ2-1; D remains ambiguous. The CDR3 contains 16 residues. Germline V gives CDR1 LNHDA, CDR2 SQIVND (reference sequence). V lost 1 base, J lost 2 bases, and 12 bases lay in between. CDR3 bases: TGTGCCAGTAGTATAGGAGGTAGCCAAGCCTACAATGAGCAGTTCTTC. Its translation is CASSIGGSQAYNEQFF.

The V gene is TRBV11-2, the J gene TRBJ1-2; tentative D call: TRBD1 (6 bases). The CDR3 totals 14 residues. V lost 1 base to trimming and J lost 5 bases, with 11 bases between them. Germline V lookup: CDR1 SGHAT, CDR2 FQNNGV. Here the CDR3 DNA reads TGTGCCAGCAGCTTAGTCAGGGGATGGTATGGCTACACCTTC. Its protein product is CASSLVRGWYGYTF.

This clonotype was counted between two and nine times. This rearrangement joins TRBV6-2 or TRBV6-3 to TRBJ2-3; D possibly matches TRBD1 or TRBD2 (5 bases each). The germline V gene has CDR1 MNHEY and CDR2 SVGEGT. Deletions cut 0 bases from V and 3 bases from J, with 16 bases between. The CDR3 consists of 17 residues. The CDR3 DNA is TGTGCCAGCAGTTACTCGTTGGGGGTGAGAGCGACAGATACGCAGTATTTT. It encodes CASSYSLGVRATDTQYF.

V is TRBV28 and J is TRBJ1-4, with a possible D match to TRBD1 (5 bases). With 3 bases removed from V and 10 bases from J, the gap between germline ends came to 18 bases. This CDR3 contains 15 residues. Germline-derived CDR1 and CDR2 are MDHEN and SYDVKM. CDR3 coding DNA: TGTGCCAGCAGTTTCAACCAGCGGGCTGGGGGAAAACTGTTTTTT. Translation: CASSFNQRAGGKLFF.

This clonotype was found many times. V and J are TRBV9 and TRBJ2-3; the match to TRBD1 covers 8 bases. The CDR3 is 14 amino acids. The germline V gene encodes CDR1 SGDLS and CDR2 YYNGEE. Trimming removed 0 bases from V and 6 bases from J; junction bases left unmatched: 3. As DNA, the CDR3 is TGTGCCAGCAGCGTAGGGACAGGGCGGGATACGCAGTATTTT. Encoded protein: CASSVGTGRDTQYF. Combining the CDR3 with reference TRBV9 and TRBJ2-3 gives the whole variable domain DSGVTQTPKHLITATGQRVTLRCSPRSGDLSVYWYQQSLDQGLQFLIQYYNGEERAKGNILERFSAQQFPDLHSELNLSSLELGDSALYFCASSVGTGRDTQYFGPGTRLTVL.

This clonotype showed up many times. J is TRBJ2-2 and V is TRBV30; 7 bases map to TRBD1. Germline CDR1 is GTSNPN and CDR2 is SVGIG (reference sequence). The CDR3 covers 13 residues. V gave up 2 bases and J gave up 3 bases; unmatched junction bases: 0. The CDR3 nucleotides are TGTGCCTGGAGTCAGGGGGACACCGGGGAGCTGTTTTTT. Its translation: CAWSQGDTGELFF. Variable domain in full (rest from reference TRBV30 and TRBJ2-2): SQTIHQWPATLVQPVGSPLSLECTVEGTSNPNLYWYRQAAGRGLQLLFYSVGIGQISSEVPQNLSASRPQDRQFILSSKKLLLSDSGFYLCAWSQGDTGELFFGEGSRLTVL.

This clonotype was picked up a small number of times. The chain carries TRBV3-1 and TRBJ2-2; the D gene is possibly TRBD1 (5 bases). Trimming removed 3 bases from V and 0 bases from J, with 11 bases in between. This CDR3 is built from 16 residues. Per the germline V gene, CDR1 is LGHDT and CDR2 is YNNKEL (reference sequence). CDR3 protein: CASSQGPPPNTGELFF. CDR3 bases: TGTGCCAGCAGCCAGGGGCCCCCCCCGAACACCGGGGAGCTGTTTTTT.

The CDR3 bases are TGTGCCACCAGCTCCGACTCGAGCTCCTACAATGAGCAGTTCTTC. Its translation is CATSSDSSSYNEQFF. The chain combines TRBV15 with TRBJ2-1; no clear D gene. Trimming pared 5 bases from V and 0 bases from J, leaving 11 bases between. This CDR3 spans 15 amino acids. The germline V gene encodes CDR1 LNHNV and CDR2 YYDKDF (reference sequence).

In its sample, this clonotype was seen a few times. The chain combines TRBV20-1 with TRBJ2-5, with D perhaps TRBD2 (5 bases). Germline-derived CDR1 and CDR2 are DFQATT and SNEGSKA (reference sequence). The V and J ends lost 4 bases and 0 bases respectively, with 12 bases between them. The CDR3 covers 14 residues. The chain's CDR3 is CSATTRADQETQYF. The CDR3 nucleotides are TGCAGTGCTACGACGAGGGCCGACCAAGAGACCCAGTACTTC.

The chain uses TRBV12-3 or TRBV12-4 and TRBJ1-2; weak D call: TRBD1 (5 bases). V lost 3 bases to trimming and J lost 3 bases, with 14 bases between them. The CDR3 is 15 residues long. The CDR3 spells CASSLVQQAYYGYTF. The CDR3 DNA is TGTGCCAGCAGTTTGGTCCAACAGGCCTACTATGGCTACACCTTC.

The chain combines TRBV9 with TRBJ2-7; D not certain. This CDR3 is built from 15 residues. Trimming took off 0 bases at V and 0 bases at J, with 10 bases between the two ends. CDR1 is SGDLS and CDR2 is YYNGEE in the germline V gene. CDR3 residues: CASSVGSQSSYEQYF. The CDR3 nucleotides are TGTGCCAGCAGCGTAGGCAGTCAGAGCTCCTACGAGCAGTACTTC.

The chain uses TRBV7-9 and TRBJ2-5; 13 positions agree with TRBD2. J lost 3 bases, V lost 3 bases, and 4 bases had no gene match. The CDR3 is 16 residues long. Germline CDR1 reads SEHNR; CDR2 reads FQNEAQ (reference sequence). For the CDR3, the DNA is TGTGCCAGCAGCTTTACTAGCGGGAGGGCAAAAGAGACCCAGTACTTC. Its protein product is CASSFTSGRAKETQYF.

This rearrangement joins TRBV27 to TRBJ1-2; D might be TRBD1 (5 bases). Trimming left V 1 base short and J 2 bases short, with 8 bases between. CDR3 length: 14 amino acids. Germline lookup yields CDR1 MNHEY and CDR2 SMNVEV (reference sequence). This CDR3 is CASSLLGRNYGYTF. The CDR3 bases are TGTGCCAGCAGTTTATTGGGACGGAACTATGGCTACACCTTC.

This clonotype appeared many times. The chain recombines TRBV20-1 with TRBJ2-7; D may be TRBD1 or TRBD2 (7 bases each). The CDR3 has 16 amino acids. With 3 bases removed from V and 2 bases from J, the gap between germline ends came to 20 bases. The germline CDR1 and CDR2 sequences are DFQATT and SNEGSKA (reference sequence). The CDR3 DNA sequence: TGCAGTGCTAGGTCTTACAGGGGAGGGATAACCTACGAGCAGTACTTC. Its protein is CSARSYRGGITYEQYF.

This clonotype was detected ten times or more. The chain is built from TRBV11-2 and TRBJ2-5, with unresolved D. This CDR3 is 14 amino acids long. CDR1 SGHAT and CDR2 FQNNGV come from the germline V gene. Trimming took off 7 bases at V and 5 bases at J, with 17 bases between the two ends. The CDR3 reads CASTQRRSRETQYF. The CDR3 region has the DNA TGTGCCAGCACTCAAAGGCGCAGTAGGGAGACCCAGTACTTC.